The sequence of this T cell receptor beta chain was determined in a study of cytomegalovirus exposure and HLA in healthy donors. Deletions cut 6 bases from V and 0 bases from J, with 13 bases between. Germline lookup yields CDR1 SGHDT and CDR2 YYEEEE. The CDR3 extends over 16 amino acids. The primer mix had 60 Vbeta and 13 Jbeta primers. The method was immunoSEQ multiplex PCR; TCRdb's version includes in-frame clones alone and lacks a portion of them. The profile shows approximately 110,000 clones, about 73% of them singletons. Healthy people donating bone marrow made up the donors. This clone was counted only a few times. Its specificity is unknown. Study observations and caveats: Later work associated 16,951 TCR beta sequences with HLA alleles at 0.05 false discovery rate. Reports indicate that TCR beta sequences accurately predicted the HLA-A and HLA-B alleles of most subjects. Despite most TCR sequences being rare, some public TCRs occurred in many donors.

The chain links TRBV5-6 to TRBJ2-6; D is possibly TRBD1 (6 bases). Sequencing was done on a sample of PBMCs. This receptor was obtained from a woman aged 40-49 years in good health and CMV-seropositive. The CDR3 region is CASNRQVISGANVLTF. The CDR3 nucleotides are TGTGCCAGCAATCGACAGGTTATCTCTGGGGCCAACGTCCTGACTTTC.